The sample holds many counts of the clone carrying this T cell receptor (beta chain). TCR beta CDR3 regions were amplified from RNA. During a first-round RT-PCR of the TCR CDR3, the HTBI primer set was used. TCRdb independently ran MiXCR on the multiplex PCR reads; one entry per CDR3 protein. The table includes nearly 600,000 distinct CDR3 sequences, roughly 14% detected once. The data were taken from a study of T cells in Graves' hyperthyroidism and ophthalmopathy. Germline CDR1 and CDR2: SGHTA and FQGNSA. The CDR3 sequence is 14 residues long. V lost 5 bases to trimming and J lost 2 bases; unmatched junction nucleotides: 6.

The chain links TRBV7-2 to TRBJ2-7; TRBD1 matches at 7 bases. The receptor's source is a woman aged 25 to 39 with Graves' hyperthyroidism that later progressed to Graves' ophthalmopathy. The sequenced sample was blood. The CDR3 protein is CASSHSTGPYEQYF. The CDR3 region has the DNA TGTGCCAGCAGCCATTCGACAGGGCCCTACGAGCAGTACTTC.